What follows are 20 T cell receptor beta chains derived from one specimen sequenced in a study of blood T cell repertoires in COVID-19. This table comes from immunoSEQ multiplex PCR, and its TCRdb copy is limited to in-frame clones, with some not included. The sample lists 47,000 or so clones, about four fifths occurring once. Sequencing was carried out using peripheral blood. The receptor source for this set is a woman aged 55-69 years with acute or convalescent COVID-19.

This clone turned up a few times. The rearrangement links TRBV9 to TRBJ1-2; D gene ambiguous. CDR1 SGDLS and CDR2 YYNGEE come from the germline V gene. With 3 bases removed from V and 3 bases from J, the gap between germline ends came to 15 bases. This CDR3 comprises 15 residues. CDR3 amino acids: CASSAQHRGDYGYTF. The CDR3 nucleotides read TGTGCCAGCAGCGCCCAGCATCGGGGAGACTATGGCTACACCTTC.

The chain links TRBV2 to TRBJ1-1, with D perhaps matching TRBD1 (6 bases). V gave up 6 bases and J gave up 0 bases, with 17 bases separating them. Germline V gene sequence: CDR1 SNHLY, CDR2 FYNNEI. The CDR3 has 16 residues. The CDR3 DNA reads TGTGCCAGCAGGAGGGTGGGGCAGGGGCTGAACACTGAAGCTTTCTTT. Translating gives CASRRVGQGLNTEAFF.

This chain joins TRBV2 and TRBJ1-1, with 11 bases matching TRBD1. With 2 bases clipped from V and 3 bases from J, the junction kept 5 bases outside the gene matches. The germline V gene has CDR1 SNHLY and CDR2 FYNNEI. The CDR3 is made up of 16 amino acids. The chain's CDR3 is CASSEWDRGMDTEAFF. The DNA of the CDR3 is TGTGCCAGCAGTGAATGGGACAGGGGGATGGACACTGAAGCTTTCTTT.

The CDR3 DNA sequence: TGTGCCAGCAGCCGAACTAGCGGGGTGACCAATGAGCAGTTCTTC. This translates into CASSRTSGVTNEQFF. V usage is TRBV7-3 and J usage is TRBJ2-1; 10 positions agree with TRBD2. This CDR3 is built from 15 residues. Unmatched junction bases numbered 7, after V lost 5 bases and J lost 6 bases. CDR1 is SGHTA and CDR2 is FQGTGA in the germline V gene.

The rearrangement joins TRBV9 to TRBJ2-1; 8 bases map to TRBD2. The CDR3 loop spans 16 amino acids. Germline-derived CDR1 and CDR2 are SGDLS and YYNGEE. Unmatched junction bases numbered 5, after V lost 2 bases and J lost 1 base. In nucleotides, the CDR3 is TGTGCCAGCAGCGTGACCGGGACTAGTTCCTACAATGAGCAGTTCTTC. Its translation is CASSVTGTSSYNEQFF.

V and J are TRBV3-1 (or the pseudogene TRBV3-2) and TRBJ1-2; TRBD1 agrees at 7 bases. Germline loops: CDR1 LGHDT, CDR2 YNNKEL (reference sequence). The V gene end was trimmed by 4 bases and the J gene end by 3 bases; junction bases not matched to a gene: 2. This CDR3 comprises 13 residues. As DNA, the CDR3 is TGTGCCAGCAGCCCAACAGGGGACTATGGCTACACCTTC. This translates into CASSPTGDYGYTF.

This clone appeared a single time. This chain uses TRBV19 with TRBJ2-1; 7 bases map to TRBD2. The germline CDR1 and CDR2 sequences are LNHDA and SQIVND (reference sequence). The junction had 9 bases not matched to a gene; V was cut back by 3 bases and J by 4 bases. The CDR3 contains 16 residues. In nucleotides, the CDR3 is TGTGCCAGTAGTATCAGCTCCACTAGCGTTTACAATGAGCAGTTCTTC. Amino acid sequence: CASSISSTSVYNEQFF. Looking up the rest from reference TRBV19 and TRBJ2-1 gives the full variable domain: DGGITQSPKYLFRKEGQNVTLSCEQNLNHDAMYWYRQDPGQGLRLIYYSQIVNDFQKGDIAEGYSVSREKKESFPLTVTSAQKNPTAFYLCASSISSTSVYNEQFFGPGTRLTVL.

As to this clone: This sample includes further DNA sequences coding for the same CDR3. V is TRBV29-1 and J is TRBJ1-2, with 8 bases lining up with TRBD1. The CDR3 sequence is 12 residues long. Germline V gene sequence: CDR1 SQVTM, CDR2 ANQGSEA. V lost 6 bases, J lost 2 bases, and 2 bases stayed unmatched. The CDR3 loop is CSVGDRNYGYTF. CDR3 DNA: TGCAGCGTCGGGGACAGGAACTATGGCTACACCTTC.

The chain recombines TRBV11-2 with TRBJ1-1, with D uncertain. CDR1 and CDR2 (germline): SGHAT, FQNNGV. This CDR3 comprises 15 residues. V lost 5 bases and J lost 2, with 15 bases in between. CDR3 in amino acids: CASSKKSTGNTEAFF. CDR3 in DNA: TGTGCCAGCAGCAAAAAGAGTACGGGAAACACTGAAGCTTTCTTT.

This chain joins TRBV7-8 and TRBJ2-1; TRBD2 matches 12 bases. The ends lost 1 base at V and 5 bases at J; junction bases unmatched: 15. CDR3 length equals 20 residues. In germline, CDR1 is SGHVS, CDR2 FQNEAQ. CDR3 protein: CASSLEIRLAGARRHNEQFF. As DNA, the CDR3 is TGTGCCAGCAGCTTAGAGATAAGACTAGCGGGAGCCCGTCGGCACAATGAGCAGTTCTTC.

This chain uses TRBV24-1 with TRBJ2-3, with 10 bases lining up with TRBD1. Germline CDR1 and CDR2: KGHDR and SFDVKD. The V segment lost 7 bases and the J segment 7 bases; nucleotides outside the gene matches: 10. The CDR3 consists of 15 residues. In DNA, the CDR3 is TGTGCCACCAGACCCGGGACAGGGGTGATGCATACGCAGTATTTT. Protein sequence: CATRPGTGVMHTQYF.

The V and J genes are TRBV27 and TRBJ1-1; no reliable D call. The CDR3 has 15 residues. V was clipped by 7 bases and J by 3 bases, with 18 bases between them. Germline CDR1 reads MNHEY; CDR2 reads SMNVEV (reference sequence). CDR3 loop: CASTPRGKRDTEAFF. In DNA, the CDR3 is TGTGCCAGCACCCCACGGGGTAAGAGGGACACTGAAGCTTTCTTT.

The sample holds one count of this clone. The chain combines TRBV5-5 with TRBJ1-6; 8 bases line up with TRBD1. V shed 4 bases and J 11 bases; nucleotides not matched to a gene: 5. This CDR3 is built from 13 residues. Germline CDR1 is SGHKS and CDR2 is YYEKEE (reference sequence). CDR3 nucleotide sequence: TGTGCCAGCAGCGCGGACAGGGAAACACCCCTCCACTTT. Its translation is CASSADRETPLHF. The full variable domain, in which reference TRBV5-5 and TRBJ1-6 provide the parts outside the CDR3, is DAGVTQSPTHLIKTRGQQVTLRCSPISGHKSVSWYQQVLGQGPQFIFQYYEKEERGRGNFPDRFSARQFPNYSSELNVNALLLGDSALYLCASSADRETPLHFGNGTRLTVT.

The chain is built from TRBV18 and TRBJ2-2; tentative D call: TRBD1 (6 bases). The CDR3 runs 13 residues. Trimming stripped 5 bases from V and 6 bases from J, with 10 bases between. CDR1 is KGHSH, CDR2 LQKENI, per germline. CDR3 in amino acids: CASSTRGPGELFF. The CDR3 DNA follows: TGTGCCAGCTCAACCAGGGGTCCCGGGGAGCTGTTTTTT.

The table lists this clone with a count of one. The chain recombines TRBV6-5 with TRBJ1-1; no definite D call. Germline CDR1 reads MNHEY; CDR2 reads SVGAGI. The length of the CDR3 is 14 residues. The V end lost 7 bases, the J end lost 2 bases, and 14 bases lay between the germline ends. The CDR3 coding sequence is TGTGCCAGCAACACAATCACCCGTAACACTGAAGCTTTCTTT. Translation: CASNTITRNTEAFF.

The V gene is TRBV19, the J gene TRBJ1-1; D might be TRBD1 (5 bases). CDR1 and CDR2 from the germline V gene are LNHDA and SQIVND (reference sequence). V gave up 3 bases and J gave up 3 bases, with 14 bases separating them. This CDR3 is built from 15 residues. The CDR3 loop reads CASSIREGRDTEAFF. CDR3 DNA sequence: TGTGCCAGTAGTATCAGGGAAGGTCGCGACACTGAAGCTTTCTTT.

The chain joins TRBV2 to TRBJ2-2, with 7 bases identical to TRBD1. The CDR3 consists of 14 residues. CDR1 and CDR2 (germline): SNHLY, FYNNEI. The V segment lost 7 bases and the J segment 2 bases; nucleotides outside the gene matches: 4. CDR3 amino acids: CASTRQGNTGELFF. The CDR3 region has the DNA TGTGCCAGCACCCGACAGGGTAACACCGGGGAGCTGTTTTTT.

V usage is TRBV9 and J usage is TRBJ2-3; D possibly corresponds to TRBD2 (5 bases). The V end was cut by 3 bases, the J end by 0 bases, with 14 bases between. The CDR3 consists of 16 residues. Germline lookup yields CDR1 SGDLS and CDR2 YYNGEE. The chain's CDR3 is CASSAHSGTSTDTQYF. Here the CDR3 DNA reads TGTGCCAGCAGCGCACACAGCGGTACTAGCACAGATACGCAGTATTTT.

This chain joins TRBV5-1 and TRBJ2-1, with a possible D match to TRBD2 (6 bases). The V end lost 4 bases, the J end lost 7 bases, and 15 bases lay between the germline ends. The CDR3 is made up of 14 amino acids. From germline, CDR1 is SGHRS and CDR2 YFSETQ. The DNA for the CDR3 is TGCGCCAGCAGCACAGGAGGGACCCTAAATGAGCAGTTCTTC. It codes for CASSTGGTLNEQFF.

The chain carries TRBV11-3 and TRBJ2-7; TRBD1 agrees at 8 bases. The CDR3 is 17 amino acids. V trimming: 2 bases; J trimming: 3 bases; junction bases outside the gene matches: 12. Germline V gene sequence: CDR1 SGHNT, CDR2 YENEEA. CDR3 region: CASSLSPSAGGFYEQYF. The CDR3 nucleotides are TGTGCCAGCAGCTTAAGCCCCTCCGCAGGGGGCTTCTACGAGCAGTACTTC. Drawing the rest from reference TRBV11-3 and TRBJ2-7, the complete variable domain is EAGVVQSPRYKIIEKKQPVAFWCNPISGHNTLYWYLQNLGQGPELLIRYENEEAVDDSQLPKDRFSAERLKGVDSTLKIQPAELGDSAVYLCASSLSPSAGGFYEQYFGPGTRLTVT.